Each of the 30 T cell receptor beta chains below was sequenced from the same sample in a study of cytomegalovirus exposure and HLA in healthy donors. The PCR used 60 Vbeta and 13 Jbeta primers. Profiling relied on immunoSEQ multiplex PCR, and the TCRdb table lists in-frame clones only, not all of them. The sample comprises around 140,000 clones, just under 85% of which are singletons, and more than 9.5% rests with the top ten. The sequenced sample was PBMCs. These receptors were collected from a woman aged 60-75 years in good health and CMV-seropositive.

As DNA, the CDR3 is TGTGCCAGCAGTTCCTCGCGCCGGGAAGAGACCCAGTACTTC. It yields the protein CASSSSRREETQYF. The V and J genes are TRBV28 and TRBJ2-5; no reliable D call. The CDR3 covers 14 residues. V lost 4 bases and J 3 bases, leaving 12 bases between the germline ends. The germline CDR1 and CDR2 sequences are MDHEN and SYDVKM.

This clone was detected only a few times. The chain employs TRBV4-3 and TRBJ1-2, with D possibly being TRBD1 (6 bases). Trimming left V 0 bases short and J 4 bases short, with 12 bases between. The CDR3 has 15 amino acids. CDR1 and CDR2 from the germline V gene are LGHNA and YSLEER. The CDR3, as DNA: TGCGCCAGCAGCCAAGATATTCGGACAGCCTATGGCTACACCTTC. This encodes CASSQDIRTAYGYTF.

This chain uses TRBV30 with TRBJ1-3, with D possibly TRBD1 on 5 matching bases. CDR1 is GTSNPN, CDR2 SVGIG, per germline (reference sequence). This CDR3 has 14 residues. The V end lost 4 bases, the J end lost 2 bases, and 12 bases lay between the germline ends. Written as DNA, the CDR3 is TGTGCCTGGACAAAACCCAGGGCTGGAAACACCATATATTTT. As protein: CAWTKPRAGNTIYF.

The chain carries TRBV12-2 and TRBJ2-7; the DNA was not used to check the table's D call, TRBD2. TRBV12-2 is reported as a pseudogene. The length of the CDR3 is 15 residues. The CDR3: CASRCRTSAEYEQYF. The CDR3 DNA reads TGTGCAAGTCGCTGCAGGACTAGCGCTGAGTACGAGCAGTACTTC.

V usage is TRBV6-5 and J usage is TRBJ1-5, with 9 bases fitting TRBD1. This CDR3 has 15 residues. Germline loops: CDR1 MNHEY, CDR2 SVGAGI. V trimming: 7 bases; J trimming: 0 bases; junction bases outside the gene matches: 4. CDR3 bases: TGTGCCAGCAATGCGGGACAGGGTAGCAATCAGCCCCAGCATTTT. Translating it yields CASNAGQGSNQPQHF.

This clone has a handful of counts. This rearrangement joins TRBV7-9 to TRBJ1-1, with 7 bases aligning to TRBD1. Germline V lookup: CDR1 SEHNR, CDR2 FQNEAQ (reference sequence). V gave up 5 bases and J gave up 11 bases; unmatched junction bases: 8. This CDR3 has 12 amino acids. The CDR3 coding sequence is TGTGCCAGCAGCATGGGAAGGGGGCGGGCTTTCTTT. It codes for CASSMGRGRAFF.

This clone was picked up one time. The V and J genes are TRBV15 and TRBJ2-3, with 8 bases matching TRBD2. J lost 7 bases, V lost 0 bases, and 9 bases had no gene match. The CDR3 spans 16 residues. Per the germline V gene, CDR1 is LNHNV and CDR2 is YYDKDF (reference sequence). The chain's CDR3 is CATSREKTSVSNTQYF. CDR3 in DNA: TGTGCCACCAGCAGAGAGAAGACTAGCGTTAGTAATACGCAGTATTTT.

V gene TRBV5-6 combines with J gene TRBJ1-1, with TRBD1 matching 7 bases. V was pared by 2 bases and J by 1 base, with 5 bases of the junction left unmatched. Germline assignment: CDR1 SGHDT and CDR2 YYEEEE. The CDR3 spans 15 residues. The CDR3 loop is CASSLLRDRNTEAFF. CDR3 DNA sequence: TGTGCCAGCAGCTTACTCCGGGACAGGAACACTGAAGCTTTCTTT.

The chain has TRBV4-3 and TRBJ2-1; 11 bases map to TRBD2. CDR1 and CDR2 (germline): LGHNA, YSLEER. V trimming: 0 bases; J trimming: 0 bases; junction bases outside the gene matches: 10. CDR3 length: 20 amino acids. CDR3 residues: CASSQDSVLAGVISYNEQFF. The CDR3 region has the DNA TGCGCCAGCAGCCAAGATAGTGTACTAGCGGGAGTAATCTCCTACAATGAGCAGTTCTTC.

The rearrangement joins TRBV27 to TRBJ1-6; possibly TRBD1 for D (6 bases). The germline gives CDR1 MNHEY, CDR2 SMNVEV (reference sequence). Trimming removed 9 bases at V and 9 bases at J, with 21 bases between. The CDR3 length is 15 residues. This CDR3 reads CASRPTGTYFSPLHF. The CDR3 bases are TGTGCCAGTAGACCAACCGGGACATATTTTTCACCCCTCCACTTT.

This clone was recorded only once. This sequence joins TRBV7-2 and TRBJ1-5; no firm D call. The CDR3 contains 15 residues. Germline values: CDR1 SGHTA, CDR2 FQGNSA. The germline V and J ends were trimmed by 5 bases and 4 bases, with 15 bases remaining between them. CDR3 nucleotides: TGTGCCAGCAGCCCCCGGGTGGGAGGGAATCAGCCCCAGCATTTT. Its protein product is CASSPRVGGNQPQHF.

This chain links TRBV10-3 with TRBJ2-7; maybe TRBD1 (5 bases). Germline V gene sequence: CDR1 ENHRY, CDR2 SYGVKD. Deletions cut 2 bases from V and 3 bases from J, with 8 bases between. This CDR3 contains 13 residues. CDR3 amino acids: CAISEQGDYEQYF. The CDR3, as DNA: TGTGCCATCAGTGAGCAGGGTGACTACGAGCAGTACTTC.

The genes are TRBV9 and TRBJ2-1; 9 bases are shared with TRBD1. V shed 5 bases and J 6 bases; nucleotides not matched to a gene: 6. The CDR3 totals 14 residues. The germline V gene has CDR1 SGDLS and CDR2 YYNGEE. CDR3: CASRGGTGPNEQFF. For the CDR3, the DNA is TGTGCCAGCAGGGGCGGGACAGGGCCCAATGAGCAGTTCTTC.

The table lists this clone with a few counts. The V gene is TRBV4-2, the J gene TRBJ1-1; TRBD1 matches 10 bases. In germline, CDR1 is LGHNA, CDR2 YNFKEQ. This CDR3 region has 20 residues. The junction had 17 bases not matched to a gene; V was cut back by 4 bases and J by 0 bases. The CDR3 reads CASSPGKSGQGNFMNTEAFF. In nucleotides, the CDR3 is TGTGCCAGCAGCCCGGGGAAATCGGGACAGGGGAACTTCATGAACACTGAAGCTTTCTTT.

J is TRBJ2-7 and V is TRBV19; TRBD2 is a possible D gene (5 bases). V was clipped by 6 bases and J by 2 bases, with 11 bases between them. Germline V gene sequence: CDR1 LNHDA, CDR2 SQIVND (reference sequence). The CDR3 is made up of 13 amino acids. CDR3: CASRPLGTYEQYF. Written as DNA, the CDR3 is TGTGCCAGTAGACCACTAGGAACCTACGAGCAGTACTTC.

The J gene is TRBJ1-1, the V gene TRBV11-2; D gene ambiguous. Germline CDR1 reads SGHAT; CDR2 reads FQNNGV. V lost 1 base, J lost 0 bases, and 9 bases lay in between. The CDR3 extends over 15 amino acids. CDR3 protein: CASSLGADMNTEAFF. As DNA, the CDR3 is TGTGCCAGCAGCTTAGGGGCAGATATGAACACTGAAGCTTTCTTT.

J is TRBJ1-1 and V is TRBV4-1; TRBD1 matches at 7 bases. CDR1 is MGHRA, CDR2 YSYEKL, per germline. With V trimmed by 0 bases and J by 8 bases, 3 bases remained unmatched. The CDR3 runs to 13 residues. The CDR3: CASSQEPGGEAFF. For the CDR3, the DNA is TGCGCCAGCAGCCAAGAACCAGGGGGAGAAGCTTTCTTT.

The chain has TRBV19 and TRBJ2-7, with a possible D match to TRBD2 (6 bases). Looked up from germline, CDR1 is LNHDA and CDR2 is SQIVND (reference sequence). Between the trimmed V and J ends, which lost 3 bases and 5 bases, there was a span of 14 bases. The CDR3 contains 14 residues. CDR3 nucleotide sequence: TGTGCCAGTAGTATTGGCGGGGTCGATCACGAGCAGTACTTC. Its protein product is CASSIGGVDHEQYF.

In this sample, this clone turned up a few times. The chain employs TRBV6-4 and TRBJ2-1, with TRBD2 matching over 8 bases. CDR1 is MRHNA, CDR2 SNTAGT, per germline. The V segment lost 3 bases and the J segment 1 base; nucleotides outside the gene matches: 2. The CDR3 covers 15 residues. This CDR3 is CASSDLAGSYNEQFF. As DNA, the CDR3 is TGTGCCAGCAGTGATCTAGCGGGTTCCTACAATGAGCAGTTCTTC.

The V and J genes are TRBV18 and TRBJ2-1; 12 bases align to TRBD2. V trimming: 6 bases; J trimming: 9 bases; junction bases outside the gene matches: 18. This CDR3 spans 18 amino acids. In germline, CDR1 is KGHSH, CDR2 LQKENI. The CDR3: CASSRGLAGHPLDGEQFF. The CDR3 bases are TGTGCCAGCTCGCGCGGACTAGCGGGGCATCCCCTCGACGGTGAGCAGTTCTTC.

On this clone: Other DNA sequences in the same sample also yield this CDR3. The CDR3 nucleotides are TGTGCCAGCAGCCAAGGGACTAGCGGGGTCTACGAGCAGTACTTC. Its translation is CASSQGTSGVYEQYF. The chain recombines TRBV4-2 with TRBJ2-7; 12 bases are shared with TRBD2. V trimming: 1 base; J trimming: 3 bases; junction bases outside the gene matches: 1. In germline, CDR1 is LGHNA, CDR2 YNFKEQ. CDR3 length: 15 residues.

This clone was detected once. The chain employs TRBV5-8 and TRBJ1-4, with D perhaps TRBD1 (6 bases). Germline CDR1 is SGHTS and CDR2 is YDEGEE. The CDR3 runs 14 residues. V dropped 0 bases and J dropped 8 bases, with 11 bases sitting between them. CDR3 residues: CASSLGQGLEKLFF. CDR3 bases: TGTGCCAGCAGCTTGGGGCAGGGGTTGGAAAAACTGTTTTTT.

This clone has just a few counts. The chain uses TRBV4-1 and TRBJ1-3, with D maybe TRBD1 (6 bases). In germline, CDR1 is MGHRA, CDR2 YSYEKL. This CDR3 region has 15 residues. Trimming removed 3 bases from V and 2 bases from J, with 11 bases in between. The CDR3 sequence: CASSQGAKTGNTIYF. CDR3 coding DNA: TGCGCCAGCAGCCAGGGGGCAAAGACTGGAAACACCATATATTTT.

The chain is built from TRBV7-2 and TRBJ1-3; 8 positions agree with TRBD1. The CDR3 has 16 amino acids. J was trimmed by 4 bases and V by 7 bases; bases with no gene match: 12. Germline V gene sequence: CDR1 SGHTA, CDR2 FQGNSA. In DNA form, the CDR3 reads TGTGCCAGCACCACTGACAGGGGCCGCCCGGGAAACACCATATATTTT. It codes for CASTTDRGRPGNTIYF.

The CDR3 protein is CASSIPIQGVGPNTEAFF. The DNA for the CDR3 is TGTGCCAGTAGTATCCCCATACAGGGTGTGGGGCCGAACACTGAAGCTTTCTTT. This chain uses TRBV19 with TRBJ1-1, with a tentative D call TRBD1 (6 bases). The V gene's germline CDR1 is LNHDA and CDR2 SQIVND (reference sequence). Trimming left V 3 bases short and J 1 base short, with 21 bases between. The CDR3 runs to 18 residues.

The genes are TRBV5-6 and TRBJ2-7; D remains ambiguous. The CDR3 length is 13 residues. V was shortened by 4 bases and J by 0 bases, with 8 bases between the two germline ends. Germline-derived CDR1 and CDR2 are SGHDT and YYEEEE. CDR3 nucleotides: TGTGCCAGCAGCCTGAGGAGCTCCTACGAGCAGTACTTC. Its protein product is CASSLRSSYEQYF.

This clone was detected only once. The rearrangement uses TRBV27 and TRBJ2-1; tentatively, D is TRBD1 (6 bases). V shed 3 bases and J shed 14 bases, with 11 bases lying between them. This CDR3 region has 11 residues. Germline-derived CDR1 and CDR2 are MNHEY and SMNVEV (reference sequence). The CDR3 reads CASSFNRDEFF. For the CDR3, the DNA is TGTGCCAGCAGTTTCAACAGGGACGAGTTCTTC.

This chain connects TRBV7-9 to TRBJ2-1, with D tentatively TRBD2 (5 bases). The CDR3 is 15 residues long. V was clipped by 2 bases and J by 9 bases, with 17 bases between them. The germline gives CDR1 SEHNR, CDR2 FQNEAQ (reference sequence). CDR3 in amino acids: CASSLFPDRGSEQFF. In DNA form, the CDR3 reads TGTGCCAGCAGCTTATTTCCAGACCGAGGGAGTGAGCAGTTCTTC.

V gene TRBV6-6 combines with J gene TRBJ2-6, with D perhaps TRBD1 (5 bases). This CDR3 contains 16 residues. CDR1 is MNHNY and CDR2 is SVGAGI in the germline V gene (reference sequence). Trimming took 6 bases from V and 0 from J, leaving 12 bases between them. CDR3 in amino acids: CASRAGPSSGANVLTF. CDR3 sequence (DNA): TGTGCCAGCAGAGCAGGGCCGAGCTCTGGGGCCAACGTCCTGACTTTC.

CDR3 region: CASSQDLGRRGAGGYTF. For the CDR3, the DNA is TGCGCCAGCAGCCAAGATCTGGGCAGGCGGGGGGCGGGTGGCTACACCTTC. The rearrangement joins TRBV4-3 to TRBJ1-2, with TRBD1 as a possible D gene (6 bases). The CDR3 sequence is 17 residues long. Germline CDR1 reads LGHNA; CDR2 reads YSLEER. Between the trimmed V and J ends, which lost 0 bases and 7 bases, there was a span of 21 bases.